The T cell receptor (beta chain) under discussion was sequenced for a study of blood T cell repertoires in COVID-19. Overall study: T cells, B-cell-depleted T cells, or PBMCs supplied cDNA or gDNA.

Sequenced by immunoSEQ multiplex PCR; TCRdb stores in-frame clones only, minus some. The sample carries 220,000 or so clones, about 86% recorded once. The Seattle patients joined while their infection was active and were tracked longitudinally afterward. The receptor was isolated from a woman aged 50 to 65 with COVID-19, enrolled during active disease. The sequencing sample was made of peripheral blood.

The CDR3 nucleotides are TGTGCCAGCAGTGCGCGGGGGAGCTCCTACGAGCAGTACGTC. Translation gives CASSARGSSYEQYV. V is TRBV2 and J is TRBJ2-7; the match to TRBD2 covers 7 bases. The trim removed 4 bases at V and 0 bases at J, leaving 3 bases unmatched. Germline CDR1 and CDR2: SNHLY and FYNNEI. This CDR3 spans 14 amino acids.